This T cell receptor beta chain was sequenced in a study of blood T cell repertoires in COVID-19. Study-wide context: The samples span acute and convalescent COVID-19 from the United States, Italy and Spain.

J gave up 7 bases and V 5 bases, and 9 bases lay outside the gene matches. CDR1 is SGHNT, CDR2 YENEEA, per germline. The CDR3 totals 14 residues. Original methodology: How many nucleated cells were present was estimated from reference gene primer amplification. Assay: immunoSEQ multiplex PCR; the TCRdb copy retains only in-frame clones and omits some. The V and J calls and clone size were taken over from that table, and D and trimming were inferred from the DNA. The sample lists 95,000 to 100,000 clones, 85% occurring once. The TCR sequence derives from a woman aged 70-85 years with active or convalescent COVID-19. The sequenced material came from peripheral blood. The J gene is TRBJ2-7, the V gene TRBV11-3; 9 positions match TRBD1. DNA for the CDR3: TGTGCCAGCAGCCTCGGGACAGGGTTCAGGGAGCAGTACTTC. Translation gives CASSLGTGFREQYF.